This paragraph reports one T cell receptor beta chain. TCRdb keeps only in-frame clones here, not all; method: immunoSEQ multiplex PCR. The sample has roughly 70,000 clones; around four fifths are singletons. The germline V gene encodes CDR1 LGHDT and CDR2 YNNKEL (reference sequence). The CDR3 loop spans 11 amino acids. V shed 10 bases and J shed 1 base, with 4 bases lying between them. The sample belongs to a study of blood T cell repertoires in COVID-19. V is TRBV3-1 (or the pseudogene TRBV3-2) and J is TRBJ2-2; D is ambiguous. The sample taken for sequencing was peripheral blood. The TCR was taken from a man in his sixties with acute or convalescent COVID-19. CDR3 sequence: CATRNTGELFF. CDR3 sequence (DNA): TGTGCCACGAGGAACACCGGGGAGCTGTTTTTT.